Each of the 5 T cell receptor beta chains below was sequenced from the same sample in a study of cytotoxic CD8 clonotypes in ibrutinib-treated CLL. Using immunoSEQ multiplex PCR, the repertoire was profiled, and TCRdb retains in-frame clones only, with some absent. The table records just under 70,000 clones, 68% of them present only once. The sample consisted of PBMCs, taken after 12 months of ibrutinib treatment. The receptors originated from a human donor with chronic lymphocytic leukemia.

The chain carries TRBV9 and TRBJ2-2; no clear D gene. Germline V gives CDR1 SGDLS, CDR2 YYNGEE. This CDR3 has 14 residues. V was trimmed by 6 bases and J by 0 bases, leaving 9 bases between them. The CDR3 region is CASNKNSNTGELFF. The DNA for the CDR3 is TGTGCCAGCAACAAGAACTCGAACACCGGGGAGCTGTTTTTT.

The rearrangement joins TRBV7-2 to TRBJ2-7, with D possibly being TRBD1 or TRBD2 (6 bases each). CDR3 length: 14 residues. V lost 6 bases and J lost 5, with 17 bases in between. CDR1 and CDR2 (germline): SGHTA, FQGNSA. The chain's CDR3 is CASRLRGRGDEQYF. The DNA of the CDR3 is TGTGCCAGCAGACTAAGGGGTAGGGGGGACGAGCAGTACTTC. Using reference TRBV7-2 and TRBJ2-7 for the parts outside the CDR3, the full variable domain is GAGVSQSPSNKVTEKGKDVELRCDPISGHTALYWYRQSLGQGLEFLIYFQGNSAPDKSGLPSDRFSAERTGGSVSTLTIQRTQQEDSAVYLCASRLRGRGDEQYFGPGTRLTVT.

V usage is TRBV29-1 and J usage is TRBJ1-1; D may be TRBD1 (5 bases). The V gene lost 7 bases and the J gene lost 1 base, with 13 bases spanning the gap. The CDR3 extends over 13 amino acids. The V gene's germline CDR1 is SQVTM and CDR2 ANQGSEA. The CDR3 nucleotides read TGCAGCGGGCGGCGGCAGGGGAACACTGAAGCTTTCTTT. This encodes CSGRRQGNTEAFF.

A single count supports this clone. The chain has TRBV30 and TRBJ2-3, with a tentative D call TRBD1 (6 bases). The germline gives CDR1 GTSNPN, CDR2 SVGIG (reference sequence). The CDR3 extends over 15 amino acids. V lost 3 bases and J 2 bases, leaving 15 bases between the germline ends. CDR3 loop: CAWRGRGANTDTQYF. Written as DNA, the CDR3 is TGTGCCTGGAGGGGCAGGGGCGCGAACACAGATACGCAGTATTTT. Supplemented by reference TRBV30 and TRBJ2-3, the full variable domain reads SQTIHQWPATLVQPVGSPLSLECTVEGTSNPNLYWYRQAAGRGLQLLFYSVGIGQISSEVPQNLSASRPQDRQFILSSKKLLLSDSGFYLCAWRGRGANTDTQYFGPGTRLTVL.

The chain carries TRBV6-4 and TRBJ2-1; TRBD2 aligns across 8 bases. The germline V gene has CDR1 MRHNA and CDR2 SNTAGT. The CDR3 consists of 15 residues. Unmatched junction bases numbered 7, after V lost 4 bases and J lost 5 bases. The CDR3 nucleotides are TGTGCCAGCAGTGGAATAGCGGGGTCCGACAATGAGCAGTTCTTC. Translated: CASSGIAGSDNEQFF.